This T cell receptor beta chain is drawn from a study of identical twins. V lost 4 bases and J lost 6; bases outside the gene matches: 9. Per germline, CDR1 KGHDR and CDR2 SFDVKD. The length of the CDR3 is 16 residues. On this clonotype itself: Its antigen remains unknown.

Whole-study results and caveats: The study based its conclusions on cross-sectional statistical analysis and did not follow the same donors.

TCRdb re-analysed the 5' RACE reads in MiXCR, keeping a single row per CDR3 protein. This sample has some 630,000 distinct CDR3 sequences; about 7.6% occur once, and the top ten carry 1.5% to 2%. A further study also used this sample, focusing on yellow fever vaccine responses in identical twins.

Sequencing was done on a sample of PBMCs. The rearrangement uses TRBV24-1 and TRBJ1-5, with 9 bases aligning to TRBD1. The source of this sequence is a woman aged 18-29 years in good health. CDR3 residues: CATSESDRGLGQPQHF. The CDR3 DNA reads as TGTGCCACCAGTGAATCGGACAGGGGTTTGGGTCAGCCCCAGCATTTT.